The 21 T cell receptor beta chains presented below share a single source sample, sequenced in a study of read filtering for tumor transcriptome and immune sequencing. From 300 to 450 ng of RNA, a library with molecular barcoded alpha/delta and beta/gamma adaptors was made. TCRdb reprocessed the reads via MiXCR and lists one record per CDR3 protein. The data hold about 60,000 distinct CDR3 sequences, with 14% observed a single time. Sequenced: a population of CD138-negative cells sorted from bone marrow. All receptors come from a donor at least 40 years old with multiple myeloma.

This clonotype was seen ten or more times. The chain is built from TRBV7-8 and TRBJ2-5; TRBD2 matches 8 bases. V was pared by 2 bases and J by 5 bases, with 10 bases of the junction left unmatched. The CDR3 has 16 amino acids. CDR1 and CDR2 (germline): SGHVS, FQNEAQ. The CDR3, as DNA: TGTGCCAGCAGCTTATTTACTAGCGGAGGGGGGGAGACCCAGTACTTC. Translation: CASSLFTSGGGETQYF.

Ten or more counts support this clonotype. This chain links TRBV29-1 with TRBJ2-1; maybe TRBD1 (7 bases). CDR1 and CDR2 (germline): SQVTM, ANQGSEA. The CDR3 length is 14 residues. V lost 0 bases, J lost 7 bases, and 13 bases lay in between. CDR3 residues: CSVEDLQGGNEQFF. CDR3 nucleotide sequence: TGCAGCGTTGAAGATCTTCAGGGGGGAAATGAGCAGTTCTTC.

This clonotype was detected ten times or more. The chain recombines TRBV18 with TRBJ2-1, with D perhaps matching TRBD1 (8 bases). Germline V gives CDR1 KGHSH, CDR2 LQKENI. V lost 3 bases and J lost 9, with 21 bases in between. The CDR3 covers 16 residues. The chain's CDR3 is CASSPTQGGFYGEQFF. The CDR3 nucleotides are TGTGCCAGCTCACCGACACAGGGGGGGTTCTACGGTGAGCAGTTCTTC.

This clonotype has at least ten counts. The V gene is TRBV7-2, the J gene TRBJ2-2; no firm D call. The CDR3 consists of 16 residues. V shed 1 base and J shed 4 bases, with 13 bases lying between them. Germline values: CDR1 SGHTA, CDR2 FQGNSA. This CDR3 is CASSLGRSSSTGELFF. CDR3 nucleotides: TGTGCCAGCAGCTTAGGACGTTCCTCCAGCACCGGGGAGCTGTTTTTT.

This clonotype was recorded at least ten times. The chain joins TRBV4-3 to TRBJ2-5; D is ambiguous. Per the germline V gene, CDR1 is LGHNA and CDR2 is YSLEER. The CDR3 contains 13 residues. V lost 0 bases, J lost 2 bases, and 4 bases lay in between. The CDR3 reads CASSQDRQETQYF. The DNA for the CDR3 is TGCGCCAGCAGCCAAGATCGACAAGAGACCCAGTACTTC.

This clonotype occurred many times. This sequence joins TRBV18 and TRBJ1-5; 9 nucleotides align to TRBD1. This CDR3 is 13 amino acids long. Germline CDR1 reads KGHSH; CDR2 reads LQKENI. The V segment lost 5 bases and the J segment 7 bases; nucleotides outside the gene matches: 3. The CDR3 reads CASSSDRGQPQHF. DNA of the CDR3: TGTGCCAGCTCATCGGACAGGGGCCAGCCCCAGCATTTT.

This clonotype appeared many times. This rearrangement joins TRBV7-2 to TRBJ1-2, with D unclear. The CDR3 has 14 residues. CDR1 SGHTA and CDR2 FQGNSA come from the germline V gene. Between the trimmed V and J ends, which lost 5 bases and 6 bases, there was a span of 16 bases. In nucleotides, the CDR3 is TGTGCCAGCAGCACCAGACACTCTCCCCATGGCTACACCTTC. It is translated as CASSTRHSPHGYTF. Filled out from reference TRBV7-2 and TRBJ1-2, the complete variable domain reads GAGVSQSPSNKVTEKGKDVELRCDPISGHTALYWYRQSLGQGLEFLIYFQGNSAPDKSGLPSDRFSAERTGGSVSTLTIQRTQQEDSAVYLCASSTRHSPHGYTFGSGTRLTVV.

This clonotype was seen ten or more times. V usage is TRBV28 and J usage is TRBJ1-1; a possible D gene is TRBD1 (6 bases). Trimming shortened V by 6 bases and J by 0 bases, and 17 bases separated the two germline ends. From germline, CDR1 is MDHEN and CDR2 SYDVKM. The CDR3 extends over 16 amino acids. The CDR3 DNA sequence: TGTGCCAGCAGCGATTCTGGGACAAGGTTGAACACTGAAGCTTTCTTT. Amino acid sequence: CASSDSGTRLNTEAFF.

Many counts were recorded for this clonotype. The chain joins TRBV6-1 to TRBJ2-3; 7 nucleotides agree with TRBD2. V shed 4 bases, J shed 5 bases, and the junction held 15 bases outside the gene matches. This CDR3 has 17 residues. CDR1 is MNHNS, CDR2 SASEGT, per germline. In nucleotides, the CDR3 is TGTGCCAGCAGTGGGACTCAGGGCGGGACTATTGTAGATACGCAGTATTTT. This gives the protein CASSGTQGGTIVDTQYF.

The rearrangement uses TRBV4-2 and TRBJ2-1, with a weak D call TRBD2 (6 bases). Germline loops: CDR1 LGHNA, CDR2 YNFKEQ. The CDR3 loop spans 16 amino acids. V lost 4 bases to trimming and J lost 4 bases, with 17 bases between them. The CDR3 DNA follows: TGTGCCAGCAGCCCGGTCGAGGTTAGCGGTTACAATGAGCAGTTCTTC. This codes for CASSPVEVSGYNEQFF.

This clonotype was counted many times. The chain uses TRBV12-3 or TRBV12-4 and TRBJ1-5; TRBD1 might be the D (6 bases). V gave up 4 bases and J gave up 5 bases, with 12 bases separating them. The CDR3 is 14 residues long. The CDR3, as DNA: TGTGCCAGCAGTTCCACAGGGCCCGATCAGCCCCAGCATTTT. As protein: CASSSTGPDQPQHF.

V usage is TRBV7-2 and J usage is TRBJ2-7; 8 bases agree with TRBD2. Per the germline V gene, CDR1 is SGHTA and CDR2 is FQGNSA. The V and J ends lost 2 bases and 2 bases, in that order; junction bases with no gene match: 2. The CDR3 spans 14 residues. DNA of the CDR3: TGTGCCAGCAGCTTAATAGCGGGAACCTACGAGCAGTACTTC. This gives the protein CASSLIAGTYEQYF.

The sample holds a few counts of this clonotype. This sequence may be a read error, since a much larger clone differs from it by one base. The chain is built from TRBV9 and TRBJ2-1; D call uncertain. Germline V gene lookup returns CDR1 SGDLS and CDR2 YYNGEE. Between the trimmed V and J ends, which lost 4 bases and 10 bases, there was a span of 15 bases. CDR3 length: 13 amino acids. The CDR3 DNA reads TGTGCCAGCAGCACCCCCCGGACCCAGGAGCAGTTCTTC. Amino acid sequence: CASSTPRTQEQFF.

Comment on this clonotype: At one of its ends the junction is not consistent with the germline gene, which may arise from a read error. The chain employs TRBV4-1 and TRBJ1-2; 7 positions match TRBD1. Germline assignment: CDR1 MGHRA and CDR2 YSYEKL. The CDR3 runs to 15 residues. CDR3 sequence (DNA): TGCGCCAGCAGCCAACCTGAGGGGACAGACTATGGCTACTCCTTC. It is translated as CASSQPEGTDYGYSF.

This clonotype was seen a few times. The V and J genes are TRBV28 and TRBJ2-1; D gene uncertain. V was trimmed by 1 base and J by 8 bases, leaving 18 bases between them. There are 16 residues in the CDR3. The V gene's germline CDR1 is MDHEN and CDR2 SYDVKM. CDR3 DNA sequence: TGTGCCAGCAGTTTATCTGGGGTAGGGTTAATCTATGAGCAGTTCTTC. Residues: CASSLSGVGLIYEQFF.

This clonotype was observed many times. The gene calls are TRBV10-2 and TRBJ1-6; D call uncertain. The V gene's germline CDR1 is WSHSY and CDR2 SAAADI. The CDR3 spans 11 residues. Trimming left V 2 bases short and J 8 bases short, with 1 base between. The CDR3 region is CASSEDSPLHF. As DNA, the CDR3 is TGCGCCAGCAGTGAGGATTCACCCCTCCACTTT.

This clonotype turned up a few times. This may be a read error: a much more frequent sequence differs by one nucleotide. The CDR3 sequence is CAISLTSGRYTGELFF. The CDR3 coding sequence is TGTGCCATCAGTTTGACTAGCGGGAGATACACCGGGGAGCTGTTTTTT. V usage is TRBV6-5 and J usage is TRBJ2-2, with 12 bases identical to TRBD2. The germline V gene encodes CDR1 MNHEY and CDR2 SVGAGI. The CDR3 has 16 amino acids.

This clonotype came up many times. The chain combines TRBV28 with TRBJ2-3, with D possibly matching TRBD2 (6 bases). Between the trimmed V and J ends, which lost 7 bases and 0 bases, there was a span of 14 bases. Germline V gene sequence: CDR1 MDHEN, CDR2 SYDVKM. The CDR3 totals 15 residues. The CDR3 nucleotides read TGTGCCAGCATCCCCGCGGGGCGTAGCACAGATACGCAGTATTTT. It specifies CASIPAGRSTDTQYF. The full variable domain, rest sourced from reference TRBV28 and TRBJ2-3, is DVKVTQSSRYLVKRTGEKVFLECVQDMDHENMFWYRQDPGLGLRLIYFSYDVKMKEKGDIPEGYSVSREKKERFSLILESASTNQTSMYLCASIPAGRSTDTQYFGPGTRLTVL.

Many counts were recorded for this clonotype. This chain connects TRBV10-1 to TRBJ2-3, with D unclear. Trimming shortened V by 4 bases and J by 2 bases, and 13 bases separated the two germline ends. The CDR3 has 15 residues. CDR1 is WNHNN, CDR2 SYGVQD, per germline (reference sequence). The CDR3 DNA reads TGCGCCAGCAGTGCAATGGCCGAAAACACAGATACGCAGTATTTT. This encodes CASSAMAENTDTQYF.

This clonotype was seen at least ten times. CDR3 nucleotides: TGTGCCAGCAGCTTGGGAGGATTTGGGAACACTGAAGCTTTCTTT. Protein sequence: CASSLGGFGNTEAFF. The J gene is TRBJ1-1, the V gene TRBV5-6; D is uncertain. This CDR3 has 15 amino acids. V gave up 0 bases and J gave up 1 base, with 10 bases separating them. Germline V gene sequence: CDR1 SGHDT, CDR2 YYEEEE.

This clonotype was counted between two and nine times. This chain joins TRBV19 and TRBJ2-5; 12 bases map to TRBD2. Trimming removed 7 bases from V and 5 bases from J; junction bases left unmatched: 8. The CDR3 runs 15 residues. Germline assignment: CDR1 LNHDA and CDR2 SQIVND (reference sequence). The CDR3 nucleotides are TGTGCCAGTACCGCGACTAGCGGGAGCGGGGAGACCCAGTACTTC. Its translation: CASTATSGSGETQYF.